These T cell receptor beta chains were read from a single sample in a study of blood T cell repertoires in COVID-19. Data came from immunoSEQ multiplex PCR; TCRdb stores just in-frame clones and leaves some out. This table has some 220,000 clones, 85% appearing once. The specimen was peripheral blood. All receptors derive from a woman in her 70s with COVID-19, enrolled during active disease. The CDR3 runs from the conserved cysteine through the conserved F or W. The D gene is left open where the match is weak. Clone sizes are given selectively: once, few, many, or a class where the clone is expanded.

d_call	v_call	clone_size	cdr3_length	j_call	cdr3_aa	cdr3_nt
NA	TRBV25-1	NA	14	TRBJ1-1	CASGRADENTEAFF	TGTGCCAGCGGGAGGGCGGACGAGAACACTGAAGCTTTCTTT
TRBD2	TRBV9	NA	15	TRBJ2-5	CASSSRLAGGETQYF	TGTGCCAGCAGCTCCCGACTAGCGGGAGGAGAGACCCAGTACTTC
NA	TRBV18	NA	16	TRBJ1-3	CASSPLTGDSGNTIYF	TGTGCCAGCTCACCACTTACGGGGGACTCTGGAAACACCATATATTTT
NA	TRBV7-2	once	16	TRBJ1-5	CASSSGLQGFGQPQHF	TGTGCCAGCAGCTCGGGCCTCCAGGGTTTCGGTCAGCCCCAGCATTTT
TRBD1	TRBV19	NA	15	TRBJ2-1	CASSTIDRGYNEQFF	TGTGCCAGTAGTACTATCGACAGGGGTTACAATGAGCAGTTCTTC
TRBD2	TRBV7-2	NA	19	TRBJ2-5	CASSSGTLGLAGGPETQYF	TGTGCCAGCAGCTCTGGGACATTGGGACTAGCGGGAGGGCCCGAGACCCAGTACTTC
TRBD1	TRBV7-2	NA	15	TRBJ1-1	CASSINRGGNTEAFF	TGTGCCAGCAGCATCAACAGGGGGGGGAACACTGAAGCTTTCTTT
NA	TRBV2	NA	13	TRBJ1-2	CASSGSRNYGYTF	TGTGCCAGCAGTGGGTCCAGGAACTATGGCTACACCTTC
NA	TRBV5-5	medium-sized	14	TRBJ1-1	CASSLRDYNTEAFF	TGTGCCAGCAGCCTCCGGGACTACAACACTGAAGCTTTCTTT
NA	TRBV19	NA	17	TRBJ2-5	CASSISPAGTGGETQYF	TGTGCCAGTAGTATATCCCCCGCCGGCACCGGAGGAGAGACCCAGTACTTC
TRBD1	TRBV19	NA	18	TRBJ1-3	CASSIEQGAHGPGNTIYF	TGTGCCAGTAGTATAGAACAGGGGGCCCACGGCCCTGGAAACACCATATATTTT
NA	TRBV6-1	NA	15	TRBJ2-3	CASSELPGDTDTQYF	TGTGCCAGCAGTGAATTACCGGGGGACACAGATACGCAGTATTTT
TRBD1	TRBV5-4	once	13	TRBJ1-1	CASSETGGTEAFF	TGTGCCAGCAGCGAAACAGGGGGCACTGAAGCTTTCTTT
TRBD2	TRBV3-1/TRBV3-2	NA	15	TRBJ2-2	CASSQRTSATGELFF	TGTGCCAGCAGCCAACGGACTAGCGCCACCGGGGAGCTGTTTTTT
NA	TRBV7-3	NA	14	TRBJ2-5	CASSERTGGGTQYF	TGTGCCAGCAGCGAACGGACCGGAGGTGGGACCCAGTACTTC
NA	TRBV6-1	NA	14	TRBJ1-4	CASSELRREGKLFF	TGTGCCAGCAGTGAATTGAGGCGGGAGGGAAAACTGTTTTTT
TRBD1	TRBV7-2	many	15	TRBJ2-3	CASSLDRGHTDTQYF	TGTGCCAGCAGCTTGGACAGGGGGCATACAGATACGCAGTATTTT
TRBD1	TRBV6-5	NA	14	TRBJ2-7	CASSYWGQSYEQYF	TGTGCCAGCAGTTACTGGGGACAGTCCTACGAGCAGTACTTC
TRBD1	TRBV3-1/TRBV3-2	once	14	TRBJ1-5	CASSQQLQGQPQHF	TGTGCCAGCAGCCAACAACTACAGGGGCAGCCCCAGCATTTT
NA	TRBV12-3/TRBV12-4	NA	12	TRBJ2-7	CASSRSSYEQYF	TGTGCCAGCAGTCGCAGCTCCTACGAGCAGTACTTC
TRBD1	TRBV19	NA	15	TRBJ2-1	CASSITGDSYNEQFF	TGTGCCAGTAGTATAACAGGGGACTCCTACAATGAGCAGTTCTTC
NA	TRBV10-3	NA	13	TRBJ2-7	CAILHPLSYEQYF	TGTGCCATCTTACACCCACTATCCTACGAGCAGTACTTC